Following are 9 T cell receptor beta chains from one sample sequenced in a study of sequential checkpoint blockade in melanoma. Produced via immunoSEQ multiplex PCR; TCRdb's table is partial and in-frame only. The data hold some 15,000 clones, with 85% to 95% observed a single time. Treatment given: randomized to nivolumab then ipilimumab (arm A) or the reverse (arm B). This specimen consisted of CD8+ T cells sorted from blood (inferred from file names), obtained from a patient given nivolumab and ipilimumab in sequence. Source of these receptors: a human donor with melanoma.

The chain combines TRBV7-9 with TRBJ1-1; possibly TRBD1 for D (5 bases). Germline loops: CDR1 SEHNR, CDR2 FQNEAQ (reference sequence). This CDR3 spans 14 amino acids. Trimming removed 5 bases from V and 3 bases from J, with 13 bases in between. CDR3 sequence: CASSTAGLHTEAFF. As DNA, the CDR3 is TGTGCCAGCAGCACCGCAGGGTTGCACACTGAAGCTTTCTTT.

The chain recombines TRBV7-8 with TRBJ1-3; no firm D call. CDR3 length: 14 amino acids. From germline, CDR1 is SGHVS and CDR2 FQNEAQ. V was pared by 1 base and J by 0 bases, with 4 bases between. CDR3 amino acids: CASSLGSSGNTIYF. The DNA of the CDR3 is TGTGCCAGCAGCTTAGGGAGCTCTGGAAACACCATATATTTT.

This clone was recorded once. The chain is built from TRBV7-8 and TRBJ1-5; 9 nucleotides line up with TRBD1. CDR3 length: 19 residues. The junction had 15 bases not matched to a gene; V was cut back by 1 base and J by 5 bases. Germline CDR1 is SGHVS and CDR2 is FQNEAQ. The CDR3 DNA reads as TGTGCCAGCAGCTTAGATCCCCCCTTTACAGGGGGCGGGGATCAGCCCCAGCATTTT. This gives the protein CASSLDPPFTGGGDQPQHF.

The rearrangement uses TRBV7-8 and TRBJ2-5; 7 bases map to TRBD2. The J call is uncertain, as TRBJ2-7 better fits the DNA end. CDR3 size: 14 residues. Germline values: CDR1 SGHVS, CDR2 FQNEAQ. The CDR3 region has the DNA TGTGCCAGCAGCTTAATTAGCGGGCCCTACGAGCAGTACTTC. This codes for CASSLISGPYEQYF.

J is TRBJ1-5 and V is TRBV2; D unclear. The germline V gene encodes CDR1 SNHLY and CDR2 FYNNEI. The CDR3 spans 16 residues. V shed 4 bases and J shed 1 base, with 14 bases lying between them. CDR3 sequence reads: CASSGQGRVSNQPQHF. In nucleotides, the CDR3 is TGTGCCAGCAGTGGTCAAGGGAGGGTAAGCAATCAGCCCCAGCATTTT.

V is TRBV9 and J is TRBJ1-2; D is perhaps TRBD1 (6 bases). The CDR3 loop spans 13 amino acids. V was cut by 0 bases and J by 5 bases, with 8 bases left in between. CDR1 SGDLS and CDR2 YYNGEE come from the germline V gene. The CDR3 is CASSVGTAYGYTF. The CDR3, as DNA: TGTGCCAGCAGCGTAGGGACAGCGTATGGCTACACCTTC. The full variable domain, in which reference TRBV9 and TRBJ1-2 provide the parts outside the CDR3, is DSGVTQTPKHLITATGQRVTLRCSPRSGDLSVYWYQQSLDQGLQFLIQYYNGEERAKGNILERFSAQQFPDLHSELNLSSLELGDSALYFCASSVGTAYGYTFGSGTRLTVV.

Only one count was recorded for this clone. This rearrangement joins TRBV7-8 to TRBJ1-1; D not certain. The length of the CDR3 is 11 residues. The V end was cut by 5 bases, the J end by 7 bases, with 8 bases between. Germline CDR1 is SGHVS and CDR2 is FQNEAQ. Here the CDR3 DNA reads TGTGCCAGCAGCCCCCAAAATGAAGCTTTCTTT. Translation gives CASSPQNEAFF.

The chain is built from TRBV7-9 and TRBJ2-1, with 9 bases fitting TRBD2. The V and J ends lost 5 bases and 5 bases, in that order; junction bases with no gene match: 7. CDR1 and CDR2 from the germline V gene are SEHNR and FQNEAQ (reference sequence). The CDR3 has 15 amino acids. The DNA of the CDR3 is TGTGCCAGCAGCCTGGGGACTAGCCCCAACAATGAGCAGTTCTTC. Its protein product is CASSLGTSPNNEQFF.

This clone was recorded once. The rearrangement uses TRBV9 and TRBJ1-1, with a possible D match to TRBD1 (5 bases). Germline CDR1 reads SGDLS; CDR2 reads YYNGEE. V gave up 4 bases and J gave up 5 bases, with 18 bases separating them. This CDR3 is built from 15 residues. CDR3 in amino acids: CASSSSPGTGTEAFF. CDR3 DNA: TGTGCCAGCAGCTCAAGCCCGGGGACTGGGACTGAAGCTTTCTTT.